The TCR beta chain described here comes from a study of T cell responses to AZD1222 COVID-19 vaccine. Concerning this clone itself: Antigen specificity is unknown.

Sequencing was performed with immunoSEQ multiplex PCR; in TCRdb, only in-frame clones are kept and a portion is missing. The sample holds roughly 120,000 clones, roughly 90% seen once. The CDR3 sequence is 15 residues long. CDR1 and CDR2 from the germline V gene are SGHTA and FQGTGA. The junction had 5 bases not matched to a gene; V was cut back by 4 bases and J by 5 bases. Overall study results and limits: In the spike-specific TCR repertoire, nearly half reportedly target unmutated variant regions. A mostly white British donor set with more females was recruited, and clonal diversity was possibly underestimated. Spike was spanned by vaccine-associated CD4 TCRs, which were dominant at 160-218 and 743-854. Scientists sampled the repertoires only once the peak T cell response had passed.

This receptor was identified in an adult in good health. The genes are TRBV7-3 and TRBJ2-5; 12 positions agree with TRBD2. The sequencing used peripheral blood, collected on day 0 of AZD1222 vaccination. The CDR3 is CASSSSGGASETQYF. For the CDR3, the DNA is TGTGCCAGCAGCTCTAGCGGGGGGGCCTCCGAGACCCAGTACTTC.